Described below is a single T cell receptor beta chain sequence and its context. The clone's antigen remains unknown. Per-base qualities were not stored, and no clone one base away is much larger. Taken from cysteine to phenylalanine, the CDR3 has 13 residues. Only the CDR3 region is kept as DNA, spanning 39 bases read in frame from base 1. V gives up 6 bases and J gives up 9 bases, and the segment between their germline ends measures 12 bases. According to the germline V gene (reference sequence), CDR1 reads MNHEY and CDR2 reads SMNVEV. Using the deep immunoSEQ assay, TCR CDR3 regions were amplified from genomic DNA by multiplex PCR. Extracted genomic DNA from each cell subset was spread evenly across all wells of several immunoSEQ 96-well plates, with each plate serving as a replicate. For sorted subsets, each replicate PCR was loaded with approximately 0.2 ug genomic DNA, equivalent to 32,000 or so T cell genomes. The purified libraries were quantified using a Qubit 3.0 fluorometer, sized with a Bioanalyzer 2100, and then quantified again using the KAPA Library Quantification kit. A separate single-read 150-cycle Illumina NextSeq 550 flow cell was used to sequence each immunoSEQ 96-well plate. On the study's bioinformatics: Because the immunoSEQ output held only junctional sequences and lacked quality scores, the filtering could not match the filtering applied to full-length reads. To assign V/J genes and CDR3, sequences were annotated using PyIR, a Python wrapper for IgBLAST v1.9, with IMGT germline references. Reads with weak V/J assignments (E-value above 1e-6), missing CDR3, stop codons, out-of-frame junctions, or ambiguous translated residues were removed. V3J clonotypes were defined by identical inferred V gene, J gene, and CDR3 amino acid sequence. Percentage overlap between repertoires was computed as shared unique clonotypes divided by the size of the smaller repertoire. RTK rarefaction, the Chao1 estimator, and Recon v2.1 estimates of unobserved clonotypes were used to assess repertoire richness. Generation probabilities were computed with OLGA for all TCRbeta clonotypes obtained by the gDNA method from several donors. TCRdb took this table from immuneACCESS and kept in-frame rearrangements with V and J called. Such tables lack part of the clones; where checked against another copy, unresolved V genes explain under half of the gap, and the rest is unexplained. The DNA was the basis for D and trimming; V, J and clone size are from that table. Counted in this sample were 950,000 to 1,100,000 clones; around 74% of them appeared once. The ten largest make up around 1.5% of the sample.

These data are taken from a study of shared clonotypes between healthy human individuals (dated by TCRdb to 2020 to 2022). Background for the entire study: The cohort included a few men and two women between 18 and 49 years of age. For each donor, CD4 naive and CD4 memory were each given three plates, CD8 naive was given two plates, and CD8 memory was given one plate. To estimate repertoire size and how much clonotype sharing occurs between individuals, the study deeply sequenced the blood TCR repertoires of roughly 5 healthy adults. Different laboratories and diverse techniques were used to prepare libraries and sequence TCR repertoires, to increase sequencing depth and limit assay-specific biases. Per donor, leukapheresis produced somewhere between about 0.8 and 9 billion PBMCs.

The donors were healthy, HIV-negative adults who had no recently reported acute infections or vaccinations. Every donor was a Caucasian adult residing in Nashville, Tennessee, USA. CD4+ T cells were enriched by magnetic negative selection; naive cells were then positively selected on CD45RA, and the negative fraction formed the memory subset. After blood collection by leukapheresis, PBMCs were isolated using Ficoll-Histopaque density gradient centrifugation and then cryopreserved in the vapor phase of liquid nitrogen. Analytical flow cytometry was used to check the purity and quantity of every magnetically sorted T cell population. Genomic DNA was isolated from each sorted fraction and quantified by UV absorbance on a Nanodrop 2000c. What the authors observed across the whole study: Because the study included only a small number of donors, the genetic and exposure-history diversity represented was limited. Pairwise subsampling led to the expectation that sequencing depth would affect the degree of clonotype sharing among donors. Only blood was sampled, and tissue TCR repertoires likely differ from those in blood. Sharing across several donors was observed for approximately 5% of naive CD4, about 3.2% of naive CD8, about 2.3% of memory CD4, and less than 0.45% of memory CD8 clonotypes. Rarefaction of sorted-subset datasets indicated incomplete sequencing despite the large sequencing depth. Estimated clonotype richness was generally larger for naive than for memory subsets. Clonotypes shared by all four sorted-subset donors showed higher generation probabilities than non-shared clonotypes.

This clonotype was obtained from a man younger than 30 in good health. Sequencing was carried out using memory CD4+ T cells sorted from blood. Per the publication, the cell subset or site label means: CD45RA-negative fraction. The rearrangement combines TRBV27 with TRBJ1-6; the D segment could be TRBD1, given 6 matching bases. The DNA sequence is given as TGTGCCAGCAGGGACAGTTGGTCTTCACCCCTCCACTTT. This gives the protein CASRDSWSSPLHF.